These 18 T cell receptor beta chains were all obtained from the same sample, sequenced in a study of OX40 agonist ivuxolimab in advanced cancers. Sequencing was performed with immunoSEQ multiplex PCR; in TCRdb, only in-frame clones are kept and a portion is missing. The top ten hold 1.9% of the sample, which has 50,000 to 75,000 clones, 75% to 90% seen once. The sequenced sample was CD4+ or CD8+ T cells sorted from blood, obtained in a trial of the OX40 agonist ivuxolimab. These receptor sequences come from an adult with an advanced solid tumor such as melanoma, head and neck, liver or kidney cancer.

This clone came up once. V gene TRBV19 combines with J gene TRBJ2-1; D ambiguous. The CDR3 totals 14 residues. Per germline, CDR1 LNHDA and CDR2 SQIVND (reference sequence). V lost 3 bases and J 0 bases, leaving 6 bases between the germline ends. For the CDR3, the DNA is TGTGCCAGTAGTATCCAGAGCTCCTACAATGAGCAGTTCTTC. It codes for CASSIQSSYNEQFF.

The rearrangement links TRBV28 to TRBJ1-1, with unresolved D. This CDR3 region has 15 residues. Deletions cut 8 bases from V and 0 bases from J, with 16 bases between. Germline-derived CDR1 and CDR2 are MDHEN and SYDVKM. CDR3 amino acids: CASGSPRGVNTEAFF. The CDR3 nucleotides are TGTGCCAGCGGCAGTCCCCGTGGGGTGAACACTGAAGCTTTCTTT.

This sequence joins TRBV10-3 and TRBJ2-7; the D gene is possibly TRBD2 (6 bases). The CDR3 runs to 12 residues. The V gene lost 10 bases and the J gene lost 5 bases, with 15 bases spanning the gap. CDR1 is ENHRY, CDR2 SYGVKD, per germline. The CDR3 DNA follows: TGTGCCAGTCGTGCGGGGCTGGACGAGCAGTACTTC. It is translated as CASRAGLDEQYF.

The CDR3 protein is CASSPGQGREQYF. The CDR3 nucleotides are TGTGCCAGCAGCCCGGGACAGGGTCGCGAGCAGTACTTC. The chain employs TRBV5-4 and TRBJ2-7; 9 bases match TRBD1. Per the germline V gene, CDR1 is SGHNT and CDR2 is YYREEE (reference sequence). Trimming cost V 4 bases and J 6 bases; bases outside gene matches: 5. CDR3 length: 13 residues.

The chain recombines TRBV5-1 with TRBJ1-2, with 8 nucleotides matching TRBD1. The CDR3 length is 15 residues. J was trimmed by 7 bases and V by 0 bases; bases with no gene match: 8. CDR1 is SGHRS and CDR2 is YFSETQ in the germline V gene. CDR3 nucleotides: TGCGCCAGCAGCTTGGATTTGGCAGGGGGCCTTGGCTACACCTTC. This encodes CASSLDLAGGLGYTF.

This clone occurred once. CDR3 DNA sequence: TGTGCCAGCAGCACCCCGGACAGGGGACGCACCTTC. Protein product: CASSTPDRGRTF. The chain employs TRBV6-5 and TRBJ1-2; 9 nucleotides align to TRBD1. The CDR3 length is 12 residues. Germline values: CDR1 MNHEY, CDR2 SVGAGI. The V gene end was trimmed by 6 bases and the J gene end by 13 bases; junction bases not matched to a gene: 9.

The chain employs TRBV2 and TRBJ1-3; 9 bases are a match to TRBD1. V shed 5 bases, J shed 2 bases, and the junction held 4 bases outside the gene matches. This CDR3 has 15 residues. The V gene's germline CDR1 is SNHLY and CDR2 FYNNEI. The CDR3 protein is CASSPQGATGNTIYF. In DNA form, the CDR3 reads TGTGCCAGCAGTCCACAGGGGGCAACTGGAAACACCATATATTTT.

The chain joins TRBV7-2 to TRBJ2-1, with 8 bases fitting TRBD1. Germline CDR1 reads SGHTA; CDR2 reads FQGNSA. The CDR3 extends over 15 amino acids. The V gene end was trimmed by 4 bases and the J gene end by 6 bases; junction bases not matched to a gene: 8. CDR3 DNA sequence: TGTGCCAGCAGCTCCCTAGGACAGGGCTCCAATGAGCAGTTCTTC. The encoded protein is CASSSLGQGSNEQFF.

This chain links TRBV28 with TRBJ2-7; possibly TRBD1 for D (5 bases). Trimming left V 6 bases short and J 2 bases short, with 11 bases between. The CDR3 covers 13 residues. Germline CDR1 is MDHEN and CDR2 is SYDVKM. The CDR3 loop reads CASRIGQTYEQYF. DNA for the CDR3: TGTGCCAGCAGGATCGGACAAACCTACGAGCAGTACTTC.

For this clone: Other DNA sequences from this sample encode an identical CDR3 as well. V and J are TRBV2 and TRBJ1-5; maybe TRBD1 (5 bases). Trimming removed 6 bases from V and 0 bases from J, with 12 bases in between. Germline V CDR1 and CDR2: SNHLY, FYNNEI. The CDR3 covers 15 residues. The CDR3: CASRGEQNSNQPQHF. The CDR3 coding sequence is TGTGCCAGCAGGGGGGAACAGAATAGCAATCAGCCCCAGCATTTT.

This chain connects TRBV6-1 to TRBJ2-1; D not resolved. The germline V gene encodes CDR1 MNHNS and CDR2 SASEGT. The ends were cut back, 1 base at V and 8 bases at J, with 3 bases in the middle. The CDR3 totals 11 residues. The CDR3 DNA is TGTGCCAGCAGTGAAGTGTATGAGCAGTTCTTC. Protein product: CASSEVYEQFF.

The chain joins TRBV5-1 to TRBJ1-3; D not resolved. The germline V and J ends were trimmed by 4 bases and 0 bases, with 5 bases remaining between them. The CDR3 has 13 amino acids. Germline V lookup: CDR1 SGHRS, CDR2 YFSETQ. CDR3 nucleotide sequence: TGCGCCAGCAGCCAAGACTCTGGAAACACCATATATTTT. Protein sequence: CASSQDSGNTIYF.

The chain carries TRBV5-8 and TRBJ1-1; D unclear. V shed 2 bases and J shed 4 bases, with 3 bases lying between them. The CDR3 has 11 amino acids. The germline CDR1 and CDR2 sequences are SGHTS and YDEGEE. CDR3 amino acids: CASSLVTEAFF. CDR3 sequence (DNA): TGTGCCAGCAGCTTAGTCACTGAAGCTTTCTTT.

This sequence joins TRBV7-2 and TRBJ2-7; 9 bases match TRBD1. V was pared by 1 base and J by 3 bases, with 4 bases of the junction left unmatched. Germline V lookup: CDR1 SGHTA, CDR2 FQGNSA. This CDR3 is 15 amino acids long. CDR3 sequence (DNA): TGTGCCAGCAGCTTAGAGGGACAGGGTCTCTACGAGCAGTACTTC. Protein product: CASSLEGQGLYEQYF.

V is TRBV7-2 and J is TRBJ2-7; D uncertain. CDR1 is SGHTA and CDR2 is FQGNSA in the germline V gene. Between the trimmed V and J ends, which lost 5 bases and 7 bases, there was a span of 15 bases. This CDR3 is 13 amino acids long. The CDR3 sequence: CASSPPLGWEQYF. Here the CDR3 DNA reads TGTGCCAGCAGCCCACCCCTGGGGTGGGAGCAGTACTTC.

The rearrangement uses TRBV9 and TRBJ1-2; perhaps TRBD1 as D (6 bases). From germline, CDR1 is SGDLS and CDR2 YYNGEE. There are 15 residues in the CDR3. The V gene lost 0 bases and the J gene lost 6 bases, with 15 bases spanning the gap. The CDR3 sequence: CASSVGQGWVDGYTF. The CDR3 DNA follows: TGTGCCAGCAGCGTAGGCCAGGGGTGGGTTGATGGCTACACCTTC.

This clone was detected once. The chain uses TRBV29-1 and TRBJ1-4; 10 bases map to TRBD1. Germline CDR1 reads SQVTM; CDR2 reads ANQGSEA. CDR3 length: 15 residues. Unmatched junction bases numbered 3, after V lost 5 bases and J lost 0 bases. The CDR3 DNA reads TGCAGCGTTAGACAGGGGGCGGCAACTAATGAAAAACTGTTTTTT. This translates into CSVRQGAATNEKLFF.

The chain joins TRBV5-6 to TRBJ2-3; D is uncertain. The CDR3 spans 13 residues. Trimming cost V 6 bases and J 1 base, with 9 bases left between them. Germline loops: CDR1 SGHDT, CDR2 YYEEEE. CDR3 sequence reads: CASNPQGTDTQYF. The CDR3 region has the DNA TGTGCCAGCAACCCCCAGGGCACAGATACGCAGTATTTT.